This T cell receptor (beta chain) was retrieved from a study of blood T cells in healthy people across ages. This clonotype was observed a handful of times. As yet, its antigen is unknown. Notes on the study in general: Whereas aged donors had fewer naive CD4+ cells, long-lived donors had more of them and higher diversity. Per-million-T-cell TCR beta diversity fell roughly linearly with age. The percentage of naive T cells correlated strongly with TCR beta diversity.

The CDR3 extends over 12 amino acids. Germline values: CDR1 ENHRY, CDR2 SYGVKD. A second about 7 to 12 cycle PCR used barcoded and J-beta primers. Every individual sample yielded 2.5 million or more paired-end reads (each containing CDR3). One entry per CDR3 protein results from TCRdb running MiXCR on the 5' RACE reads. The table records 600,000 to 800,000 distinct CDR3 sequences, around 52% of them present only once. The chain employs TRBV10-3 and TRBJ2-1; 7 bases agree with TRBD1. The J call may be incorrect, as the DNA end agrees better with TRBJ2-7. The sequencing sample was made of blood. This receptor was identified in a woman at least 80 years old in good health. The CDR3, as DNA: TGTCATTCCCGGGACAGCTACAATGAGCAGTACTTC. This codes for CHSRDSYNEQYF.